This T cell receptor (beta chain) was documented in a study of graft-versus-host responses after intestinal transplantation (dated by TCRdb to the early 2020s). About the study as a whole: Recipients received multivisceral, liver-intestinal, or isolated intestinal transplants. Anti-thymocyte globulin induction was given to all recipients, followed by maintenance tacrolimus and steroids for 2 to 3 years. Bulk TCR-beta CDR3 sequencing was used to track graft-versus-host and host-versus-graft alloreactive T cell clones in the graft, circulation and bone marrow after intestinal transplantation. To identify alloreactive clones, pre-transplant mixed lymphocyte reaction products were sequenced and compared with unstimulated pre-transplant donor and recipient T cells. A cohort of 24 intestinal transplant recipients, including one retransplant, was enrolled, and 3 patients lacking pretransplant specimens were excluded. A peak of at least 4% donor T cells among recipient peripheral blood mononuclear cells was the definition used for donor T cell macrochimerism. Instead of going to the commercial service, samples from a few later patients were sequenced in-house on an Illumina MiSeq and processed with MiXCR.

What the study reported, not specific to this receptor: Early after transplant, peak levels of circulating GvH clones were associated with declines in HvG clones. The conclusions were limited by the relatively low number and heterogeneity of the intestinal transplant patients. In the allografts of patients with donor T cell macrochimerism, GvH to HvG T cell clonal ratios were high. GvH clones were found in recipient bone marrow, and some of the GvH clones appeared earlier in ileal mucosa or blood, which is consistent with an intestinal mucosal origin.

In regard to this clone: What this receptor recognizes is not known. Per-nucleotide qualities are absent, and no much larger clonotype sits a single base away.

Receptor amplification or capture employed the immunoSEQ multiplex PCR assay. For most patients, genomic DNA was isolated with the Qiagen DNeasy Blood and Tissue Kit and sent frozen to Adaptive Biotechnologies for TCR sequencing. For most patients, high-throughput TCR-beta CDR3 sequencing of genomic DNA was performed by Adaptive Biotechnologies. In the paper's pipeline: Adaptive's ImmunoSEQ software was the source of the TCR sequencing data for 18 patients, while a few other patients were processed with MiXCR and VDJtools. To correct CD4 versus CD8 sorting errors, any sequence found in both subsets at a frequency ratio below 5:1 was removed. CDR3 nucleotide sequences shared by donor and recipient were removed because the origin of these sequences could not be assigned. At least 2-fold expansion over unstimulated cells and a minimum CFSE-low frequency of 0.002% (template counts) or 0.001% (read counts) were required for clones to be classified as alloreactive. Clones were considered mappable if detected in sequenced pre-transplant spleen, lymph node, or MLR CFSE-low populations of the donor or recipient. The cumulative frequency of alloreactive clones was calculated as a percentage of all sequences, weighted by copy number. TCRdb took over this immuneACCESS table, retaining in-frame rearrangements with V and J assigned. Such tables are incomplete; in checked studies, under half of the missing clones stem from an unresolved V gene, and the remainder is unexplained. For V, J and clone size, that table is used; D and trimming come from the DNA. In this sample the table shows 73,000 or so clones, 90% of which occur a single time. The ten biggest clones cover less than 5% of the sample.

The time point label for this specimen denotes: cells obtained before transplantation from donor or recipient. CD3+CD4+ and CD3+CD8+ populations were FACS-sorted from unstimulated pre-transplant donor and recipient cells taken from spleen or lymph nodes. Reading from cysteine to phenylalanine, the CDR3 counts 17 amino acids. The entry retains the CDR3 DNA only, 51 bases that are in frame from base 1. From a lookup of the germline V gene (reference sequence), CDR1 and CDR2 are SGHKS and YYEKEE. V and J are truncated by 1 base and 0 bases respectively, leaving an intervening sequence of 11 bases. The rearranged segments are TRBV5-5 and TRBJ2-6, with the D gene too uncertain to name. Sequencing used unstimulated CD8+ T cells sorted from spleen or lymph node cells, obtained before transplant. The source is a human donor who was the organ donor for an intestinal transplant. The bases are TGTGCCAGCAGCTTGTTGTCCAGTTTCTCTGGGGCCAACGTCCTGACTTTC. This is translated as CASSLLSSFSGANVLTF.